This T cell receptor beta chain was identified during a study of blood T cell repertoires in COVID-19. TCRdb keeps only in-frame clones here, not all; method: immunoSEQ multiplex PCR. The sample records around 230,000 clones, 81% being singletons. Germline lookup yields CDR1 SGHRS and CDR2 YFSETQ. The CDR3 covers 15 residues. The J segment lost 8 bases and the V segment lost 0 bases, leaving 5 bases of the junction unmatched. This sequence originates from a woman older than 75 with acute or convalescent COVID-19. Input material: peripheral blood. This chain joins TRBV5-1 and TRBJ1-4; TRBD1 agrees at 9 bases. The CDR3 loop is CASSLDGQGNEKLFF. Here the CDR3 DNA reads TGCGCCAGCAGCTTGGATGGACAGGGGAACGAAAAACTGTTTTTT.